The 12 T cell receptor beta chains below all came from one sample that was sequenced in a study of memory CD4+ T cells and cytomegalovirus serostatus. The sort gate was single viable CD3+CD4+CD8-CD45RO+ cells for memory CD4+ T cells. The data were produced by immunoSEQ multiplex PCR, yet TCRdb's version contains in-frame clones alone and is incomplete. The repertoire holds fewer than 50,000 clones, with 70% to 80% as singletons. Specimen: memory CD4+ T cells from blood. These TCRs come from an adult in good health and CMV-seropositive.

The chain links TRBV7-2 to TRBJ2-2; D gene ambiguous. The CDR3 is 14 residues long. The V gene lost 2 bases and the J gene lost 7 bases, with 11 bases spanning the gap. From germline, CDR1 is SGHTA and CDR2 FQGNSA. The CDR3 coding sequence is TGTGCCAGCAGCTTAAGCGTTAGTGGCGGGGAGCTGTTTTTT. This gives the protein CASSLSVSGGELFF.

The V and J genes are TRBV2 and TRBJ2-7; tentative D call: TRBD1 (6 bases). The CDR3 length is 14 residues. Trimming removed 6 bases at V and 2 bases at J, with 14 bases between. The germline CDR1 and CDR2 sequences are SNHLY and FYNNEI. The CDR3: CASRPGTRPYEQYF. CDR3 bases: TGTGCCAGCAGACCCGGGACACGTCCCTACGAGCAGTACTTC.

This rearrangement joins TRBV7-2 to TRBJ1-2; D not certain. The germline CDR1 and CDR2 sequences are SGHTA and FQGNSA. The V end lost 5 bases, the J end lost 4 bases, and 8 bases lay between the germline ends. The CDR3 has 12 amino acids. The CDR3 here is CASSPRTYGYTF. DNA of the CDR3: TGTGCCAGCAGCCCAAGGACCTATGGCTACACCTTC.

V gene TRBV29-1 combines with J gene TRBJ2-2; D not certain. Germline lookup yields CDR1 SQVTM and CDR2 ANQGSEA. The CDR3 runs 15 residues. Between the trimmed V and J ends, which lost 4 bases and 2 bases, there was a span of 14 bases. DNA for the CDR3: TGCAGCGTTGTTTTGGGTCCTTCTAACACCGGGGAGCTGTTTTTT. Translating gives CSVVLGPSNTGELFF.

This chain uses TRBV7-8 with TRBJ1-5; D ambiguous. The CDR3 has 16 amino acids. V was cut by 3 bases and J by 1 base, with 13 bases left in between. Germline V lookup: CDR1 SGHVS, CDR2 FQNEAQ. CDR3 in amino acids: CASSFLPSGSNQPQHF. The CDR3 nucleotides are TGTGCCAGCAGCTTCCTCCCTTCCGGGAGCAATCAGCCCCAGCATTTT.

V and J are TRBV5-6 and TRBJ2-5, with TRBD2 as a possible D gene (7 bases). CDR3 length equals 14 residues. Germline values: CDR1 SGHDT, CDR2 YYEEEE. Trimming stripped 5 bases from V and 7 bases from J, with 18 bases between. The CDR3 region is CASSRGAPRLTQYF. The CDR3 DNA reads as TGTGCCAGCAGTCGGGGGGCTCCGCGTTTGACCCAGTACTTC.

The chain employs TRBV9 and TRBJ2-5; D not certain. The V end was cut by 2 bases, the J end by 5 bases, with 10 bases between. Germline-derived CDR1 and CDR2 are SGDLS and YYNGEE. The length of the CDR3 is 13 residues. The CDR3 region is CASSVKDGETQYF. The CDR3 DNA reads as TGTGCCAGCAGCGTTAAGGATGGGGAGACCCAGTACTTC.

In this sample, this clone turned up a few times. This chain uses TRBV5-6 with TRBJ1-4; D is uncertain. The CDR3 sequence is 13 residues long. V shed 0 bases and J shed 5 bases, with 5 bases lying between them. Germline CDR1 is SGHDT and CDR2 is YYEEEE. The CDR3 nucleotides read TGTGCCAGCAGCTTGGGACTCAATGAAAAACTGTTTTTT. This translates into CASSLGLNEKLFF.

The count of this clone is one. The CDR3 reads CASSPAGGPGYTF. In nucleotides, the CDR3 is TGTGCCAGCTCACCAGCAGGGGGCCCCGGCTACACCTTC. The chain has TRBV18 and TRBJ1-2, with 8 bases identical to TRBD1. CDR1 is KGHSH, CDR2 LQKENI, per germline. The CDR3 covers 13 residues. Trimming cost V 2 bases and J 8 bases; bases outside gene matches: 4. The full variable domain, completed using reference TRBV18 and TRBJ1-2, is NAGVMQNPRHLVRRRGQEARLRCSPMKGHSHVYWYRQLPEEGLKFMVYLQKENIIDESGMPKERFSAEFPKEGPSILRIQQVVRGDSAAYFCASSPAGGPGYTFGSGTRLTVV.

CDR3 protein: CASSRRQGARGEQFF. The CDR3 DNA follows: TGTGCCAGTAGTCGTCGACAGGGGGCAAGGGGTGAGCAGTTCTTC. The chain employs TRBV19 and TRBJ2-1; 10 bases map to TRBD1. The CDR3 spans 15 residues. J was trimmed by 9 bases and V by 5 bases; bases with no gene match: 10. Germline CDR1 is LNHDA and CDR2 is SQIVND (reference sequence).

The gene calls are TRBV7-9 and TRBJ2-3, with no clear D. V shed 0 bases and J shed 2 bases, with 3 bases lying between them. From germline, CDR1 is SEHNR and CDR2 FQNEAQ (reference sequence). This CDR3 comprises 13 residues. CDR3 sequence: CASSLALTDTQYF. CDR3 DNA: TGTGCCAGCAGCTTAGCCCTCACAGATACGCAGTATTTT.

This chain links TRBV6-1 with TRBJ1-6; TRBD1 is a possible D gene (5 bases). Germline values: CDR1 MNHNS, CDR2 SASEGT. V was shortened by 3 bases and J by 9 bases, with 15 bases between the two germline ends. The CDR3 has 15 residues. The CDR3, as DNA: TGTGCCAGCAGTGACGTAGGGGCAGGTCGTTCACCCCTCCACTTT. Encoded protein: CASSDVGAGRSPLHF.